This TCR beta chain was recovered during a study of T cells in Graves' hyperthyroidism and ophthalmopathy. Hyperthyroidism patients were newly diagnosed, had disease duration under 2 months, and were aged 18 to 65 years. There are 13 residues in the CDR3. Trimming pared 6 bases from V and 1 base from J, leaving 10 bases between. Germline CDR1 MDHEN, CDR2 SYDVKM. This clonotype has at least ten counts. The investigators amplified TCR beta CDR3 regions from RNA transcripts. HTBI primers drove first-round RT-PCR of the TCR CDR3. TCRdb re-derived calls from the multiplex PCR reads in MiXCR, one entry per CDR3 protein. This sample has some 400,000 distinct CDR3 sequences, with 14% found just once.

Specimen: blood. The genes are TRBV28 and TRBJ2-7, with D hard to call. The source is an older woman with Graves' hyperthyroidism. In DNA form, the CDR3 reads TGTGCCAGCAGGGCAGTTGGGTCCTACGAGCAGTACTTC. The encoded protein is CASRAVGSYEQYF. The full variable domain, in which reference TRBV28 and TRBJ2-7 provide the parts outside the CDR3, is DVKVTQSSRYLVKRTGEKVFLECVQDMDHENMFWYRQDPGLGLRLIYFSYDVKMKEKGDIPEGYSVSREKKERFSLILESASTNQTSMYLCASRAVGSYEQYFGPGTRLTVT.